These 10 T cell receptor beta chains share one sample of origin, sequenced in a study of blood T cell repertoires in COVID-19. Clones were sequenced by immunoSEQ multiplex PCR, and TCRdb holds only the in-frame ones, with some missing. Here the sample spans 150,000 to 200,000 clones, 85% being singletons. The sequenced material came from PBMCs or T cells enriched from blood (not recorded which). The receptors here all came from a man in his forties who had recovered from COVID-19.

This clone was recorded once. The V call is TRBV18, the J call TRBJ2-3; D is possibly TRBD2 (5 bases). Deletions cut 3 bases from V and 3 bases from J, with 13 bases between. The CDR3 runs to 15 residues. CDR1 is KGHSH, CDR2 LQKENI, per germline. CDR3 coding DNA: TGTGCCAGCTCACCCCAGCCGGACTCGACAGATACGCAGTATTTT. Protein product: CASSPQPDSTDTQYF.

The rearrangement uses TRBV30 and TRBJ1-1; TRBD1 is a possible D gene (6 bases). V lost 1 base to trimming and J lost 6 bases, with 15 bases between them. The CDR3 is 14 amino acids. The germline V gene has CDR1 GTSNPN and CDR2 SVGIG (reference sequence). CDR3 DNA sequence: TGTGCCTGGAGTGCACAGGGCAATTGGGCTGAAGCTTTCTTT. Its protein product is CAWSAQGNWAEAFF.

The rearrangement uses TRBV9 and TRBJ2-2; D remains ambiguous. V gave up 4 bases and J gave up 5 bases, with 12 bases separating them. Germline V gene data show CDR1 as SGDLS and CDR2 as YYNGEE. The CDR3 contains 14 residues. CDR3 coding DNA: TGTGCCAGCAGCCCCCGCCTCGGGACCGGGGAGCTGTTTTTT. Its protein product is CASSPRLGTGELFF.

The chain carries TRBV30 and TRBJ2-7, with D tentatively TRBD1 (6 bases). V lost 2 bases to trimming and J lost 0 bases, with 14 bases between them. CDR3 size: 15 residues. The germline gives CDR1 GTSNPN, CDR2 SVGIG (reference sequence). Here the CDR3 DNA reads TGTGCCTGGAGTTATGGGGACACGAGCTCCTACGAGCAGTACTTC. Encoded protein: CAWSYGDTSSYEQYF.

The chain couples TRBV27 to TRBJ1-1; D unresolved. Trimming removed 1 base from V and 0 bases from J, with 9 bases in between. Germline CDR1 is MNHEY and CDR2 is SMNVEV (reference sequence). This CDR3 contains 15 residues. The CDR3 region has the DNA TGTGCCAGCAGTTTATATCCGCGATTGAACACTGAAGCTTTCTTT. Protein sequence: CASSLYPRLNTEAFF.

The rearrangement joins TRBV28 to TRBJ1-1, with no clear D. The CDR3 loop spans 15 amino acids. Trimming shortened V by 3 bases and J by 8 bases, and 19 bases separated the two germline ends. Germline V gene sequence: CDR1 MDHEN, CDR2 SYDVKM. CDR3 residues: CASSLLPPGKVEAFF. CDR3 coding DNA: TGTGCCAGCAGTTTGCTACCCCCGGGGAAAGTGGAAGCTTTCTTT.

The chain joins TRBV5-1 to TRBJ2-3, with D perhaps matching TRBD2 (7 bases). Germline V CDR1 and CDR2: SGHRS, YFSETQ. This CDR3 contains 14 residues. The ends were cut back, 7 bases at V and 0 bases at J, with 12 bases in the middle. CDR3 sequence reads: CASGGGPSTDTQYF. CDR3 DNA: TGCGCCAGCGGGGGGGGGCCCAGCACAGATACGCAGTATTTT.

This chain connects TRBV6-2 or TRBV6-3 to TRBJ2-4; D may be TRBD2 (5 bases). CDR1 MNHEY and CDR2 SVGEGT come from the germline V gene. V was pared by 0 bases and J by 0 bases, with 15 bases between. CDR3 size: 18 residues. The CDR3 sequence: CASSYSNFRGIAKNIQYF. CDR3 DNA sequence: TGTGCCAGCAGTTACTCGAATTTCCGGGGTATAGCCAAAAACATTCAGTACTTC.

This chain links TRBV30 with TRBJ1-4, with 7 bases identical to TRBD1. The CDR3 totals 12 residues. Germline values: CDR1 GTSNPN, CDR2 SVGIG (reference sequence). V gave up 3 bases and J gave up 8 bases; unmatched junction bases: 3. CDR3 sequence: CAWRRDREKLFF. In DNA, the CDR3 is TGTGCCTGGAGGCGGGACAGAGAAAAACTGTTTTTT.

This rearrangement joins TRBV6-5 to TRBJ1-2; 8 nucleotides line up with TRBD1. V dropped 10 bases and J dropped 5; count of bases not matched to a gene: 12. CDR3 length equals 14 residues. Germline lookup yields CDR1 MNHEY and CDR2 SVGAGI. CDR3 amino acids: CAIPRDRGGYGYTF. In DNA form, the CDR3 reads TGTGCCATCCCGAGAGACAGGGGTGGTTATGGCTACACCTTC.